The rows below give T cell receptor beta chains drawn from one sample of a study of blood T cells in healthy people across ages. TCRdb passed the 5' RACE reads through MiXCR, listing each CDR3 protein once. The sample yields about 640,000 distinct CDR3 sequences, approximately 59% seen once. Sample: blood. These receptors all stem from a man aged 60-69 years in good health. CDR3s include the opening cysteine and the closing phenylalanine or tryptophan. A D gene is named only where the DNA matches it firmly. Size tells how often a clone was seen (once, few, many) or the class of an expanded clone, and some rows leave it out.

>15|TRBV3-1|TRBJ1-6|TRBD1|NA
TGTGCCAGCAGCCAAGGGACAGGGGTTGGGTCACCCCTCCACTTT
CASSQGTGVGSPLHF
>16|TRBV5-4|TRBJ2-5|NA|few
TGTGCCAGCAGCCACGGGACGGCGGCCAGCTGGGAGACCCAGTACTTC
CASSHGTAASWETQYF
>10|TRBV20-1|TRBJ2-7|NA|few
TGCAGTGCAGGGACGAACGAGCAGTACTTC
CSAGTNEQYF
>13|TRBV2|TRBJ2-7|TRBD1|NA
TGTGCCAGCAGGGCGGACAGGACCTACGAGCAGTACTTC
CASRADRTYEQYF
>18|TRBV6-5|TRBJ2-1|TRBD2|once
TGTGCCAGCAGTTCCCTGGGGACTAGCGGGGGGCTCCACAATGAGCAGTTCTTC
CASSSLGTSGGLHNEQFF
>14|TRBV20-1|TRBJ1-1|NA|NA
TGCAGTGCTAGCCGGGGGGCATGGGTCACCGAAGCTTTCTTT
CSASRGAWVTEAFF
>14|TRBV5-1|TRBJ2-7|NA|NA
TGCGCCAGCAGGGGCCTAGCCTCTGGCGACGAGCAGTATTTC
CASRGLASGDEQYF
>15|TRBV28|TRBJ2-2|NA|many
TGTGCCAGCAATTCGAGGGCCGGCAACACCGGGGAGCTGTTTTTT
CASNSRAGNTGELFF
>14|TRBV6-6|TRBJ2-1|TRBD2|few
TGTGCCAGCAAAGGGACTAGCGGCCGGAATGAGCAGTTCTTC
CASKGTSGRNEQFF
>13|TRBV7-8|TRBJ2-7|NA|NA
TGTGCCAGCAGTATGGGGGGGCGCTACGAGCAGTACTTC
CASSMGGRYEQYF
>15|TRBV7-2|TRBJ1-6|NA|NA
TGTGCCAGCAGCCAAACGGGGCGATTTGGTTCACCCCTCCACTTT
CASSQTGRFGSPLHF
>9|TRBV20-1|TRBJ2-3|NA|many
TGCAGATCGGGGGATACGCAGTATTTT
CRSGDTQYF
>15|TRBV7-2|TRBJ2-5|NA|NA
TGTGCCAGCAGCTTATTTCTAGCCTGGGGAGAGACCCAGTACTTC
CASSLFLAWGETQYF
>15|TRBV20-1|TRBJ1-2|NA|NA
TGCAGTGCTAGAGATATACGGCTGGACGACTATGGCTACACCTTC
CSARDIRLDDYGYTF
>13|TRBV25-1|TRBJ1-2|NA|NA
TGTGCCAGCAGTGAATCGGGCAGAGATGGCTACACCTTC
CASSESGRDGYTF
>13|TRBV10-2|TRBJ2-5|TRBD2|once
TGCGCCAGCAGAGTAGCGGGGTCGGAGACCCAGTACTTC
CASRVAGSETQYF
>17|TRBV20-1|TRBJ2-1|TRBD2|NA
TGCAGTGCTAGGTTGGCGGGGGGCAGGAGCTCCTACAATGAGCAGTTCTTC
CSARLAGGRSSYNEQFF
>16|TRBV5-1|TRBJ1-1|TRBD1|NA
TGCGCCAGCAGCTTGTCCCCGGGACAGCTGAACACTGAAGCTTTCTTT
CASSLSPGQLNTEAFF
>14|TRBV15|TRBJ1-2|TRBD1|once
TGTGCCACCAGCCGGACAGGGCAACCCTATGGCTACACCTTC
CATSRTGQPYGYTF
>14|TRBV3-1|TRBJ2-7|NA|NA
TGTGCCAGCAGCCAATCGAGGCCCTTTTACGAGCAGTACTTC
CASSQSRPFYEQYF
>15|TRBV2|TRBJ2-4|TRBD1|NA
TGTGCCAGCACTCGACAGGGGTTAGCCAAAAACATTCAGTACTTC
CASTRQGLAKNIQYF
>17|TRBV3-1|TRBJ1-6|NA|once
TGTGCCAGCAGCCAGTGGCAGGGGCAGAAGAATAATTCACCCCTCCACTTT
CASSQWQGQKNNSPLHF
>12|TRBV20-1|TRBJ2-5|NA|NA
TGCACCGCAAATCAGCCAACTGGGACCCAGTACTTC
CTANQPTGTQYF